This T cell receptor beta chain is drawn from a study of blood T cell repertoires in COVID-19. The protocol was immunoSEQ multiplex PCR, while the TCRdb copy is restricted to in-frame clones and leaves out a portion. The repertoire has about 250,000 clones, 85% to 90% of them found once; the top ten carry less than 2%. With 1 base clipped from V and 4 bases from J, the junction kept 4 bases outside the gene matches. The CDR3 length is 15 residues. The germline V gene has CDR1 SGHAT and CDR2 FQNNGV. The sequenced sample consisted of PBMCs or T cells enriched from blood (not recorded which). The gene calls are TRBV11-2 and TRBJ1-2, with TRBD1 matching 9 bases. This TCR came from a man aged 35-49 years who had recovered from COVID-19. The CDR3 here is CASSLGDRETYGYTF. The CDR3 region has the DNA TGTGCCAGCAGCTTAGGGGACAGGGAGACCTATGGCTACACCTTC. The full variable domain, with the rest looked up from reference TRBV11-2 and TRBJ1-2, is EAGVAQSPRYKIIEKRQSVAFWCNPISGHATLYWYQQILGQGPKLLIQFQNNGVVDDSQLPKDRFSAERLKGVDSTLKIQPAKLEDSAVYLCASSLGDRETYGYTFGSGTRLTVV.